The T cell receptor beta chain under discussion was sequenced for a study of T cell responses to AZD1222 COVID-19 vaccine. There are a few counts of this clone. The antigen remains undetermined. This CDR3 contains 15 residues. Germline CDR1 SSHAT, CDR2 FNYEAQ (reference sequence). Trimming stripped 1 base from V and 2 bases from J, with 11 bases between. Study-wide results and limits: Dominant at 160-218 and 743-854, vaccine-associated CD4 TCRs also spanned spike. There were repertoire samples only from the period after the peak T cell response.

Method: immunoSEQ multiplex PCR; TCRdb's copy keeps in-frame clones and lacks some. The sample consists of 130,000 or so clones, approximately 93% of them appearing once. Specimen: peripheral blood, collected on day 0 of MenACWY control vaccination. The chain is built from TRBV7-7 and TRBJ2-5, with D hard to call. The receptor's source is an adult in good health. In DNA, the CDR3 is TGTGCCAGCAGCTTAGGATTAGGCTCTCAAGAGACCCAGTACTTC. This translates into CASSLGLGSQETQYF.